This T cell receptor (beta chain) was documented in a study of blood T cell repertoires in COVID-19. Only one count was recorded for this clone. The CDR3 contains 16 residues. V trimming: 2 bases; J trimming: 0 bases; junction bases outside the gene matches: 4. The germline CDR1 and CDR2 sequences are SGHTA and FQGTGA. In the source study's methods: Reference gene primer amplification in the assay estimated nucleated cell counts. The protocol was immunoSEQ multiplex PCR, while the TCRdb copy is restricted to in-frame clones and leaves out a portion. That table furnishes V, J and clone size, whereas the DNA furnished D and trimming. The sample includes about 140,000 clones, around nine tenths of them seen just once.

This TCR derives from a human donor in a cohort sampled during active COVID-19. V and J are TRBV7-3 and TRBJ1-1, with TRBD1 matching 9 bases. The sequencing sample was made of peripheral blood. CDR3 nucleotide sequence: TGTGCCAGCAGCTTAGGGGACAGGGTCCTGAACACTGAAGCTTTCTTT. Protein sequence: CASSLGDRVLNTEAFF.